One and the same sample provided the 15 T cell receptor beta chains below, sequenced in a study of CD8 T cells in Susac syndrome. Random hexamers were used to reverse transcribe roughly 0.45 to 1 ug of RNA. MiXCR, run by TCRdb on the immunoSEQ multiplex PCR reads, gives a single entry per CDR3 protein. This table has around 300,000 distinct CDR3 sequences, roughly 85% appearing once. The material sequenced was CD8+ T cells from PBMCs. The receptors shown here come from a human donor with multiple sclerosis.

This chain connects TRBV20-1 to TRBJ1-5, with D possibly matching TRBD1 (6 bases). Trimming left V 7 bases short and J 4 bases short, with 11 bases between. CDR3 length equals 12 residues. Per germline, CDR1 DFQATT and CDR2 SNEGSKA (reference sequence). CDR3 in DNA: TGCAGTGTCTGGACAGTTAATCAGCCCCAGCATTTT. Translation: CSVWTVNQPQHF.

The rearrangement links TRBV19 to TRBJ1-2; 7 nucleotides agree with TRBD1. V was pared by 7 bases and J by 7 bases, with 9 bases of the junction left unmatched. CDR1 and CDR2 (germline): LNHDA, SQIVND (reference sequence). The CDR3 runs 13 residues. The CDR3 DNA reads TGTGCCAGTATCGGGACAGCCTCTGCTGGCTACACCTTC. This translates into CASIGTASAGYTF.

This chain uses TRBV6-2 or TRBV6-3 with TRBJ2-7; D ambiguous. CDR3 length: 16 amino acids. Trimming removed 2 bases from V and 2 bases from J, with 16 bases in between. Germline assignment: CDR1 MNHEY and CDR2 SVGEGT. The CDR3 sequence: CASSYRSKMQTYEQYF. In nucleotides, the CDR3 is TGTGCCAGCAGTTACCGGTCGAAAATGCAGACCTACGAGCAGTACTTC.

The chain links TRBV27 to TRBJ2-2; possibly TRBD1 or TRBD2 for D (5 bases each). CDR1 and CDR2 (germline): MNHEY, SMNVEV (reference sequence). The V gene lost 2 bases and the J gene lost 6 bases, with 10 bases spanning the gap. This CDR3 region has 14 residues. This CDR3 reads CASSLGLGAGELFF. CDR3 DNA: TGTGCCAGCAGTTTAGGGCTGGGGGCCGGGGAGCTGTTTTTT.

This chain's CDR3 is CASSVAEGGIQYF. In DNA, the CDR3 is TGTGCCAGCAGCGTAGCTGAGGGAGGCATTCAGTACTTC. This chain connects TRBV9 to TRBJ2-4; TRBD2 might be the D (6 bases). The germline gives CDR1 SGDLS, CDR2 YYNGEE. The V and J ends lost 0 bases and 9 bases respectively, with 10 bases between them. CDR3 length: 13 amino acids.

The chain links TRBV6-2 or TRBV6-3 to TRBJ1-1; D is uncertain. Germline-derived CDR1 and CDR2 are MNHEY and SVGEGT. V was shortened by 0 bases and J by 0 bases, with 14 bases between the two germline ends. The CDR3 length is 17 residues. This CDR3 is CASSYSDRSDLNTEAFF. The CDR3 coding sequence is TGTGCCAGCAGTTACTCAGATCGTTCCGACCTGAACACTGAAGCTTTCTTT.

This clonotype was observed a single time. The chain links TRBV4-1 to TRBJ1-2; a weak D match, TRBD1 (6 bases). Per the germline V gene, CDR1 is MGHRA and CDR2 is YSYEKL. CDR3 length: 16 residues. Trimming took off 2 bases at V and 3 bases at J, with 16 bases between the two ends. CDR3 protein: CASSQYRDIAYYGYTF. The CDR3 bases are TGCGCCAGCAGCCAATACCGGGACATAGCATACTATGGCTACACCTTC.

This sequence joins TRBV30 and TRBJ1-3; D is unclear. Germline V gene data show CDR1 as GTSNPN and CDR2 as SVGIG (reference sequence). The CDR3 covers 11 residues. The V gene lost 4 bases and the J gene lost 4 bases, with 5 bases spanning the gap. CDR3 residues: CAWIQGNTIYF. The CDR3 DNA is TGTGCCTGGATACAGGGAAACACCATATATTTT.

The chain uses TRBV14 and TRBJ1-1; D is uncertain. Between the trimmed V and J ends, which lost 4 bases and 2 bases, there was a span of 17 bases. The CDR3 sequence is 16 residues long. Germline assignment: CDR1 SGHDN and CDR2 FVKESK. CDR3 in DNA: TGTGCCAGCAGCCCTACTTCTATGCGCGCTAACACTGAAGCTTTCTTT. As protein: CASSPTSMRANTEAFF.

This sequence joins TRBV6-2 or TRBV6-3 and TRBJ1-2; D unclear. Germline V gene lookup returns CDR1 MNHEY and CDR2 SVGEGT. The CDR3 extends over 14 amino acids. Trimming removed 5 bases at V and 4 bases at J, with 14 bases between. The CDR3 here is CASSPRSAIYGYTF. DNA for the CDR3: TGTGCCAGCAGTCCCCGGTCAGCTATCTATGGCTACACCTTC.

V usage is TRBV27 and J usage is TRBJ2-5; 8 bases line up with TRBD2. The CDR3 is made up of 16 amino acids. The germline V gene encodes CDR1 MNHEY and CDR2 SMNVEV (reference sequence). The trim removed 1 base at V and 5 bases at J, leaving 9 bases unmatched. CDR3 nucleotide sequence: TGTGCCAGCAGTTTATTTGCGGGAGGTGACGGGGAGACCCAGTACTTC. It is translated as CASSLFAGGDGETQYF.

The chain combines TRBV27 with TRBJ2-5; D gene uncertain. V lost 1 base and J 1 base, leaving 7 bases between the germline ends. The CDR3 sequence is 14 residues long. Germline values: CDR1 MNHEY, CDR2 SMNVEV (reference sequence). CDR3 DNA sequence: TGTGCCAGCAGTTTATTTGGGGTCCAAGAGACCCAGTACTTC. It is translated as CASSLFGVQETQYF.

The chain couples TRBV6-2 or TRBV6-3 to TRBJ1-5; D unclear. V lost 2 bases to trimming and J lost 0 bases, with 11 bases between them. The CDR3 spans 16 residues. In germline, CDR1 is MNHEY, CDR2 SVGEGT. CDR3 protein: CASSYADGFSNQPQHF. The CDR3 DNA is TGTGCCAGCAGTTACGCGGACGGATTTAGCAATCAGCCCCAGCATTTT.

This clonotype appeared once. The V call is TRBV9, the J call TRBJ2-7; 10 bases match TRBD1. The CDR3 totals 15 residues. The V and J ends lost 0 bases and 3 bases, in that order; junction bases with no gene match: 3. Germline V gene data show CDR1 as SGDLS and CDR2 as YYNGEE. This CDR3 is CASSVDGTGVYEQYF. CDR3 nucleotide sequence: TGTGCCAGCAGCGTAGACGGGACAGGGGTCTACGAGCAGTACTTC.

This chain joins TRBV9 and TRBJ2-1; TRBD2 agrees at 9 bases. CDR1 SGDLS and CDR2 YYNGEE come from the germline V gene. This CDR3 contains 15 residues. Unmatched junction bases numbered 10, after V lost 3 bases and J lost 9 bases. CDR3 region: CASSAASGIGREQFF. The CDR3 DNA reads TGTGCCAGCAGCGCAGCTAGCGGGATAGGTCGTGAGCAGTTCTTC. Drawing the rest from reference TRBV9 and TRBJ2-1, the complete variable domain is DSGVTQTPKHLITATGQRVTLRCSPRSGDLSVYWYQQSLDQGLQFLIQYYNGEERAKGNILERFSAQQFPDLHSELNLSSLELGDSALYFCASSAASGIGREQFFGPGTRLTVL.